These 15 T cell receptor beta chains share one sample of origin, sequenced in a study of OX40 agonist ivuxolimab in advanced cancers. Assay: immunoSEQ multiplex PCR; the TCRdb copy retains only in-frame clones and omits some. There are approximately 40,000 clones in the sample; approximately 80% occur only once, and roughly 20% lies in the top ten. The input for sequencing was CD4+ or CD8+ T cells sorted from blood, taken in a trial of the OX40 agonist ivuxolimab. The receptors were sampled from an adult with an advanced solid tumor such as melanoma, head and neck, liver or kidney cancer.

The chain employs TRBV29-1 and TRBJ1-1; D might be TRBD1 (5 bases). The V end was cut by 2 bases, the J end by 4 bases, with 8 bases between. CDR1 is SQVTM, CDR2 ANQGSEA, per germline. The CDR3 extends over 12 amino acids. CDR3 residues: CSVEWGSTEAFF. The CDR3 DNA sequence: TGCAGCGTTGAATGGGGCAGCACTGAAGCTTTCTTT.

This clone is large (0.1 to 1%) by share. V usage is TRBV30 and J usage is TRBJ1-1; D remains unclear. The V end lost 1 base, the J end lost 8 bases, and 8 bases lay between the germline ends. Germline assignment: CDR1 GTSNPN and CDR2 SVGIG (reference sequence). The CDR3 totals 11 residues. CDR3 in amino acids: CAWSALPEAFF. The CDR3 DNA reads as TGTGCCTGGAGTGCTCTCCCGGAAGCTTTCTTT.

The genes are TRBV4-2 and TRBJ2-7; 7 bases map to TRBD1. Germline V gene data show CDR1 as LGHNA and CDR2 as YNFKEQ. J lost 5 bases, V lost 4 bases, and 5 bases had no gene match. The CDR3 length is 13 residues. CDR3 region: CASSLLDRDEQYF. In DNA form, the CDR3 reads TGTGCCAGCAGCCTGCTAGACAGGGACGAGCAGTACTTC.

J is TRBJ2-3 and V is TRBV4-3; 7 positions agree with TRBD1. The CDR3 is 18 residues long. The V and J ends lost 0 bases and 2 bases, in that order; junction bases with no gene match: 11. Germline CDR1 and CDR2: LGHNA and YSLEER. The CDR3 DNA sequence: TGCGCCAGCAGCCAAGATTGGGTAGGGACAGCGATCACAGATACGCAGTATTTT. Protein: CASSQDWVGTAITDTQYF.

V and J are TRBV9 and TRBJ2-7, with TRBD2 matching over 10 bases. Germline V gene sequence: CDR1 SGDLS, CDR2 YYNGEE. Trimming cost V 4 bases and J 2 bases; bases outside gene matches: 9. The CDR3 contains 16 residues. CDR3 protein: CASSSAGTSGAYEQYF. As DNA, the CDR3 is TGTGCCAGCAGCTCAGCAGGCACTAGCGGGGCCTACGAGCAGTACTTC.

The genes are TRBV20-1 and TRBJ2-3; no firm D call. The germline V and J ends were trimmed by 4 bases and 8 bases, with 10 bases remaining between them. CDR3 length: 11 residues. Germline values: CDR1 DFQATT, CDR2 SNEGSKA (reference sequence). CDR3 coding DNA: TGCAGTGCTACGGCCCCTCCTACGCAGTATTTT. Its translation is CSATAPPTQYF.

This clone came up once. This chain links TRBV10-3 with TRBJ2-1, with D uncertain. The CDR3 covers 13 residues. V lost 5 bases, J lost 2 bases, and 7 bases lay in between. Germline CDR1 reads ENHRY; CDR2 reads SYGVKD. The CDR3 DNA is TGTGCCATCAGTATTGGACCCTACAATGAGCAGTTCTTC. Translation gives CAISIGPYNEQFF.

This sequence joins TRBV19 and TRBJ2-2, with 10 nucleotides matching TRBD1. The germline CDR1 and CDR2 sequences are LNHDA and SQIVND (reference sequence). After removal of 6 bases from V and 5 bases from J, the junction contained 6 bases not matched to a gene. CDR3 size: 15 residues. CDR3 nucleotides: TGTGCCAGTAGAAGGGGGACAGGGGAGACCGGGGAGCTGTTTTTT. Amino acids: CASRRGTGETGELFF.

This clone was found once. This chain joins TRBV9 and TRBJ2-2, with 8 bases identical to TRBD2. CDR3 length: 15 residues. With V trimmed by 4 bases and J by 7 bases, 9 bases remained unmatched. CDR1 and CDR2 (germline): SGDLS, YYNGEE. The CDR3 DNA is TGTGCCAGCAGCCCTTCGGGGGGGCCGGGCGGGGAGCTGTTTTTT. Translated: CASSPSGGPGGELFF. Full variable domain (remainder filled in from reference TRBV9 and TRBJ2-2): DSGVTQTPKHLITATGQRVTLRCSPRSGDLSVYWYQQSLDQGLQFLIQYYNGEERAKGNILERFSAQQFPDLHSELNLSSLELGDSALYFCASSPSGGPGGELFFGEGSRLTVL.

This sequence joins TRBV5-1 and TRBJ2-4; 8 bases agree with TRBD2. J gave up 3 bases and V 2 bases, and 7 bases lay outside the gene matches. Germline V CDR1 and CDR2: SGHRS, YFSETQ. The CDR3 is made up of 16 amino acids. The CDR3 region is CASSLTSGGNKNIQYF. The CDR3 nucleotides are TGCGCCAGCAGCTTAACGAGCGGGGGCAACAAAAACATTCAGTACTTC.

The chain employs TRBV4-3 and TRBJ1-5; D ambiguous. Trimming took 0 bases from V and 0 from J, leaving 9 bases between them. The CDR3 loop spans 16 amino acids. The germline V gene has CDR1 LGHNA and CDR2 YSLEER. The CDR3: CASSQELAYSNQPQHF. The CDR3 DNA reads as TGCGCCAGCAGCCAAGAATTGGCGTATAGCAATCAGCCCCAGCATTTT.

The rearrangement uses TRBV4-1 and TRBJ2-5; TRBD1 is a possible D gene (5 bases). Trimming stripped 5 bases from V and 1 base from J, with 14 bases between. CDR3 length: 15 amino acids. In germline, CDR1 is MGHRA, CDR2 YSYEKL. CDR3 sequence: CASSSEDTLQETQYF. The CDR3 DNA reads as TGCGCCAGCAGCTCCGAGGACACACTCCAAGAGACCCAGTACTTC.

V usage is TRBV4-1 and J usage is TRBJ2-1, with 9 bases aligning to TRBD1. Trimming removed 4 bases from V and 3 bases from J; junction bases left unmatched: 7. The CDR3 runs 16 residues. Germline values: CDR1 MGHRA, CDR2 YSYEKL. The CDR3 DNA sequence: TGCGCCAGCAGCCTCGAGCCGGGACAGGGCTACAATGAGCAGTTCTTC. It encodes CASSLEPGQGYNEQFF.

The gene calls are TRBV30 and TRBJ1-5, with 9 nucleotides matching TRBD1. The CDR3 length is 15 residues. Germline V gives CDR1 GTSNPN, CDR2 SVGIG (reference sequence). V dropped 0 bases and J dropped 5; count of bases not matched to a gene: 5. In DNA form, the CDR3 reads TGTGCCTGGAGTGTTCCGGGACAGGGACATCAGCCCCAGCATTTT. It translates to CAWSVPGQGHQPQHF.

The V gene is TRBV7-9, the J gene TRBJ1-1; D gene unclear. Between the trimmed V and J ends, which lost 3 bases and 0 bases, there was a span of 20 bases. This CDR3 is 18 amino acids long. CDR1 is SEHNR and CDR2 is FQNEAQ in the germline V gene (reference sequence). CDR3 loop: CASSFDPGFRVLNTEAFF. The DNA of the CDR3 is TGTGCCAGCAGCTTTGATCCGGGATTTCGAGTCTTGAACACTGAAGCTTTCTTT.